Sequencing of this T cell receptor (beta chain) was carried out in a study of blood T cells in healthy people across ages. Using a J-beta primer mix together with a sample-barcoded 5' primer, a second PCR was run for about 6 to 12 cycles. TCRdb used MiXCR to reprocess the 5' RACE reads, holding one entry per CDR3 protein. The sample lists roughly 800,000 distinct CDR3 sequences, roughly 60% occurring once. Study-wide results and caveats: There was no known CMV status for donors, so expanded clonotype changes were possibly confounded.

Trimming cost V 5 bases and J 2 bases, with 6 bases left between them. The CDR3 spans 11 residues. Germline CDR1 is DFQATT and CDR2 is SNEGSKA (reference sequence). About this clonotype: Its antigen remains unknown.

This TCR came from a man younger than 45 in good health. Sequencing was done on a sample of blood. The rearrangement joins TRBV20-1 to TRBJ2-5; D unclear. In nucleotides, the CDR3 is TGCAGTGCTCCCGCACAAGAGACCCAGTACTTC. Its protein product is CSAPAQETQYF.